The 8 T cell receptor beta chains given below trace back to one sample, sequenced in a study of a mutant IDH1 vaccine in newly diagnosed glioma (dated by TCRdb to the early 2020s). The time point label for this specimen denotes: week 35, safety follow-up. A 20-mer mutant IDH1 peptide at 300 micrograms in Montanide made up each vaccine dose, which was injected subcutaneously together with topical imiquimod. The receptor library was made with the immunoSEQ multiplex PCR assay. TCRdb holds this immuneACCESS table with in-frame rearrangements only. Some clones are missing; in checked studies, unresolved V genes explain under half, and the rest has no known cause. Counted in this sample were over 55,000 clones; more than 80% of them appeared once. In total, the top ten clones hold around 5% of the sample. These receptors have no identified antigens. Here the sequenced sample was PBMCs, taken from a glioma patient whose treatment included an IDH1 peptide vaccine. The receptors stem from a man in his forties or fifties with glioma.

This rearrangement joins TRBV19 to TRBJ2-3; tentative D call: TRBD1 (7 bases). This CDR3 is built from 13 residues. Per germline, CDR1 LNHDA and CDR2 SQIVND (reference sequence). The V and J ends lost 4 bases and 9 bases respectively, with 14 bases between them. CDR3 coding DNA: TGTGCCAGTAGTAACGGCAGGGGGGCGACGCAGTATTTT. The encoded protein is CASSNGRGATQYF.

The chain couples TRBV6-4 to TRBJ1-6, with 8 bases fitting TRBD1. From germline, CDR1 is MRHNA and CDR2 SNTAGT. V shed 10 bases, J shed 6 bases, and the junction held 11 bases outside the gene matches. The CDR3 loop spans 15 amino acids. The CDR3: CANERQGPFNSPLHF. The CDR3, as DNA: TGTGCCAACGAACGACAGGGGCCCTTTAATTCACCCCTCCACTTT.

A few counts support this clone. The V gene is TRBV7-2, the J gene TRBJ2-4, with D hard to call. There are 18 residues in the CDR3. V lost 1 base and J lost 1, with 17 bases in between. Germline CDR1 reads SGHTA; CDR2 reads FQGNSA. For the CDR3, the DNA is TGTGCCAGCAGCTTAGAGTCAGCCGTCTCTATGGCCAAAAACATTCAGTACTTC. Translated: CASSLESAVSMAKNIQYF.

The chain is built from TRBV28 and TRBJ1-1; D is undetermined. From germline, CDR1 is MDHEN and CDR2 SYDVKM. V was trimmed by 6 bases and J by 0 bases, leaving 2 bases between them. This CDR3 is 11 amino acids long. The CDR3 DNA follows: TGTGCCAGCAGGATGAACACTGAAGCTTTCTTT. Protein product: CASRMNTEAFF. Variable domain in full (rest from reference TRBV28 and TRBJ1-1): DVKVTQSSRYLVKRTGEKVFLECVQDMDHENMFWYRQDPGLGLRLIYFSYDVKMKEKGDIPEGYSVSREKKERFSLILESASTNQTSMYLCASRMNTEAFFGQGTRLTVV.

The chain employs TRBV6-6 and TRBJ2-4; no definite D call. The CDR3 is 14 residues long. The V end lost 7 bases, the J end lost 9 bases, and 19 bases lay between the germline ends. CDR1 MNHNY and CDR2 SVGAGI come from the germline V gene (reference sequence). As DNA, the CDR3 is TGTGCCAGCACCACCGACTCGGTCCAAGGCATTCAGTACTTC. Translation: CASTTDSVQGIQYF.

This rearrangement joins TRBV11-3 to TRBJ2-7; TRBD1 matches at 8 bases. Trimming cost V 1 base and J 2 bases; bases outside gene matches: 4. The V gene's germline CDR1 is SGHNT and CDR2 YENEEA. This CDR3 has 15 amino acids. The CDR3 DNA sequence: TGTGCCAGCAGCTTAGGCGGGACAGGTCCCTACGAGCAGTACTTC. This codes for CASSLGGTGPYEQYF.

V and J are TRBV19 and TRBJ2-1; 7 bases line up with TRBD2. The CDR3 covers 15 residues. Per germline, CDR1 LNHDA and CDR2 SQIVND (reference sequence). With 2 bases clipped from V and 5 bases from J, the junction kept 6 bases outside the gene matches. CDR3 protein: CASSILSGTNNEQFF. The CDR3 nucleotides read TGTGCCAGTAGTATATTGAGCGGGACCAACAATGAGCAGTTCTTC.

The chain combines TRBV7-9 with TRBJ2-5, with D tentatively TRBD2 (5 bases). The V end was cut by 2 bases, the J end by 4 bases, with 11 bases between. The CDR3 has 14 amino acids. Germline loops: CDR1 SEHNR, CDR2 FQNEAQ (reference sequence). In DNA, the CDR3 is TGTGCCAGCAGCTTAATTCGGGGTGGAGAGACCCAGTACTTC. This sequence encodes CASSLIRGGETQYF.